A selection of T cell receptor beta chains follows, all from one sample in a study of blood T cell repertoires in COVID-19. Profiling relied on immunoSEQ multiplex PCR, and the TCRdb table lists in-frame clones only, not all of them. The repertoire holds about 320,000 clones, approximately 85% seen once, with around 7.8% in the top ten. The sample was peripheral blood. The receptor set was obtained from a human donor in a cohort sampled during active COVID-19. CDR3s include the opening cysteine and the closing phenylalanine or tryptophan. Each record gives: V gene, clone size, D gene, J gene, CDR3 protein, CDR3 DNA. The D gene is left open where the match is weak. Rows may omit the clone size; those that give it use once, few, many or a size class.

TRBV7-8	-	-	TRBJ2-3	CASSLAPLADTQYF	TGTGCCAGCAGCTTAGCCCCTCTAGCAGATACGCAGTATTTT
TRBV4-2	-	-	TRBJ2-7	CASSLGSAYEQYF	TGTGCCAGCAGCCTCGGGTCAGCTTACGAGCAGTACTTC
TRBV13	-	TRBD2	TRBJ2-7	CASSLGITSGGSYEQYF	TGTGCCAGCAGCTTAGGCATTACGAGCGGGGGCTCCTACGAGCAGTACTTC
TRBV6-5	-	-	TRBJ1-1	CASSYPAEKAFF	TGTGCCAGCAGTTACCCGGCGGAAAAAGCTTTCTTT
TRBV7-3	-	-	TRBJ2-2	CASSPSGGEELFF	TGTGCCAGCAGCCCGTCGGGGGGCGAGGAGCTGTTTTTT
TRBV20-1	few	-	TRBJ1-5	CSARANQPQHF	TGCAGTGCTAGAGCGAATCAGCCCCAGCATTTT
TRBV4-1	once	TRBD1	TRBJ1-5	CASSQAGQGFQPQHF	TGCGCCAGCAGCCAAGCGGGACAGGGTTTCCAGCCCCAGCATTTT
TRBV19	-	TRBD1	TRBJ2-6	CASRWTGAGANVLTF	TGTGCCAGTAGATGGACAGGGGCGGGGGCCAACGTCCTGACTTTC
TRBV5-1	-	TRBD1	TRBJ2-7	CASSLVPGQGALEQYF	TGCGCCAGCAGCTTGGTGCCGGGACAGGGGGCGTTGGAGCAGTACTTC
TRBV27	-	-	TRBJ2-6	CASSLVGSSGANVLTF	TGTGCCAGCAGTTTAGTTGGGAGCTCTGGGGCCAACGTCCTGACTTTC
TRBV21-1	few	-	TRBJ1-4	CASSKAKGHGEKLFF	TGTGCCAGCAGCAAAGCTAAAGGACATGGTGAAAAACTGTTTTTT
TRBV3-1/TRBV3-2	-	TRBD2	TRBJ2-7	CASSPSRSGASYEQYF	TGTGCCAGCAGCCCATCCCGTAGCGGGGCCTCCTACGAGCAGTACTTC
TRBV11-3	-	TRBD1	TRBJ2-1	CASSNRGGNEQFF	TGTGCCAGCAGCAACAGGGGTGGCAATGAGCAGTTCTTC
TRBV11-2	-	TRBD1	TRBJ2-7	CASSWTGRRDEQYF	TGTGCCAGCAGCTGGACAGGGCGCCGCGACGAGCAGTACTTC
TRBV7-6	-	-	TRBJ2-4	CASSLGGQDTLAKNIQYF	TGTGCCAGCAGCTTAGGGGGACAAGATACCCTAGCCAAAAACATTCAGTACTTC
TRBV9	-	TRBD1	TRBJ2-3	CASSVARDRSTDTQYF	TGTGCCAGCAGCGTAGCCCGGGACAGAAGCACAGATACGCAGTATTTT
TRBV25-1	many	-	TRBJ2-7	CASSELGPQGSYEQYF	TGTGCCAGCAGTGAATTAGGCCCCCAGGGGTCCTACGAGCAGTACTTC
TRBV6-6	-	-	TRBJ1-1	CASSPGYRPAFF	TGTGCCAGCAGCCCAGGCTACAGACCAGCTTTCTTT
TRBV5-4	-	TRBD2	TRBJ2-2	CASSGTSGWTNTGELFF	TGTGCCAGCAGCGGGACTAGCGGGTGGACGAACACCGGGGAGCTGTTTTTT
TRBV28	-	TRBD1	TRBJ2-5	CASSLWDRGTQYF	TGTGCCAGCAGTTTATGGGACAGGGGGACCCAGTACTTC
TRBV27	-	-	TRBJ2-3	CASSSGTRRTDTQYF	TGTGCCAGCAGTTCTGGGACAAGACGCACAGATACGCAGTATTTT
TRBV19	-	-	TRBJ2-1	CASSISGTDLDEQFF	TGTGCCAGTAGTATCTCCGGGACTGATCTCGATGAGCAGTTCTTC
TRBV7-6	-	TRBD2	TRBJ2-1	CASSLGTSGGFHYNEQFF	TGTGCCAGCAGCTTAGGGACTAGCGGGGGGTTTCATTACAATGAGCAGTTCTTC
TRBV7-9	-	TRBD1	TRBJ2-1	CASSPQKGQAMNEQFF	TGTGCCAGCAGCCCTCAAAAGGGACAGGCTATGAATGAGCAGTTCTTC
TRBV27	-	-	TRBJ1-1	CASSSLQGMNTEAFF	TGTGCCAGCAGTTCCCTACAGGGTATGAACACTGAAGCTTTCTTT
TRBV3-1/TRBV3-2	-	TRBD2	TRBJ2-1	CASSSAGGGGNEQFF	TGTGCCAGCAGCTCTGCGGGGGGAGGAGGCAATGAGCAGTTCTTC
TRBV6-5	-	-	TRBJ2-7	CASSYTSEAYEQYF	TGTGCCAGCAGTTACACGAGTGAGGCCTACGAGCAGTACTTC
TRBV6-5	-	TRBD2	TRBJ2-7	CASSYRSGGYYEQYF	TGTGCCAGCAGTTACCGGAGCGGGGGTTACTACGAGCAGTACTTC
TRBV5-1	-	TRBD1	TRBJ2-7	CASSPGTGGDEQYF	TGCGCCAGCAGCCCCGGGACAGGGGGCGACGAGCAGTACTTC
TRBV7-2	-	TRBD1	TRBJ1-2	CASSPKLDRADGYTF	TGTGCCAGCAGCCCCAAGCTTGACAGGGCCGACGGCTACACCTTC
TRBV18	-	-	TRBJ2-7	CASSLAVNDEQYF	TGTGCCAGCTCACTAGCTGTTAACGACGAGCAGTACTTC
TRBV5-1	-	-	TRBJ1-4	CASTGSVDEKLFF	TGCGCCAGCACAGGGTCCGTGGACGAAAAACTGTTTTTT
TRBV10-1	-	-	TRBJ2-2	CASSEGAQNTGELFF	TGCGCCAGCAGTGAGGGGGCACAAAACACCGGGGAGCTGTTTTTT
TRBV6-5	-	TRBD1	TRBJ1-2	CASSRGQGASWGYTF	TGTGCCAGCAGTAGAGGACAGGGCGCCTCCTGGGGCTACACCTTC
TRBV5-1	-	TRBD1	TRBJ2-6	CASSLTGALTGANVLTF	TGCGCCAGCAGCTTGACAGGGGCTTTGACTGGGGCCAACGTCCTGACTTTC
TRBV5-1	-	TRBD1	TRBJ1-5	CASSLDRGKGQPQHF	TGCGCCAGCAGCCTAGACAGGGGAAAAGGTCAGCCCCAGCATTTT